These T cell receptor beta chains were read from a single sample in a study of blood T cell repertoires in COVID-19. This table comes from immunoSEQ multiplex PCR, and its TCRdb copy is limited to in-frame clones, with some not included. The table shows 150,000 or so clones, with around 82% occurring only once. The sequenced sample was peripheral blood. These receptors originate from a human donor with acute or convalescent COVID-19. The donor label of this sample is uncertain. CDR3s include the opening cysteine and the closing phenylalanine or tryptophan. D genes are given only for firm matches. Clone size is given for some rows only: seen once, a few or many times, or a class if the clone is expanded.

-	-	TRBJ1-1	TRBV19	CASSIFLRNTEAFF	TGTGCCAGTAGTATCTTCCTGAGAAACACTGAAGCTTTCTTT
once	TRBD2	TRBJ2-3	TRBV30	CAWSSHRRGASGDTQYF	TGTGCCTGGAGCTCCCACAGGCGGGGGGCCTCGGGAGATACGCAGTATTTT
-	TRBD1	TRBJ1-2	TRBV19	CASTLEGQAVYGYTF	TGTGCCAGTACCCTAGAGGGACAGGCGGTCTATGGCTACACCTTC
-	TRBD1	TRBJ1-4	TRBV6-6	CASSYGGGTANEKLFF	TGTGCCAGCAGTTACGGAGGCGGGACAGCTAATGAAAAACTGTTTTTT
-	-	TRBJ2-5	TRBV7-8	CASSLVPEGARGETQYF	TGTGCCAGCAGCTTAGTGCCGGAGGGGGCGCGTGGGGAGACCCAGTACTTC
-	-	TRBJ1-6	TRBV7-2	CASSEPGDSPLHF	TGTGCCAGCAGCGAACCCGGGGATTCACCCCTCCACTTT
-	TRBD1	TRBJ1-1	TRBV4-3	CASGPDRENTEAFF	TGCGCCAGCGGACCGGACAGGGAGAACACTGAAGCTTTCTTT
-	TRBD2	TRBJ2-7	TRBV25-1	CASTPGVSGGSYEQYF	TGTGCCAGCACCCCAGGAGTCAGCGGGGGGTCCTACGAGCAGTACTTC
few	TRBD1	TRBJ2-5	TRBV5-8	CASSLRRQGIRETQYF	TGTGCCAGCAGCTTGAGGAGACAGGGAATACGGGAGACCCAGTACTTC
-	-	TRBJ2-2	TRBV15	CATSRAPGGELFF	TGTGCCACCAGCAGAGCCCCGGGCGGGGAGCTGTTTTTT
-	-	TRBJ1-1	TRBV25-1	CASSSLISKQGSYTEAFF	TGTGCCAGCAGTTCGTTGATCTCAAAACAGGGATCGTACACTGAAGCTTTCTTT
-	TRBD1	TRBJ1-2	TRBV6-2/TRBV6-3	CASSYYGQGTGGYTF	TGTGCCAGCAGTTACTATGGACAGGGGACGGGAGGCTACACCTTC
-	-	TRBJ2-1	TRBV5-1	CASSRVVNEQFF	TGCGCCAGCAGCCGAGTAGTCAATGAGCAGTTCTTC
-	-	TRBJ2-7	TRBV6-1	CASSDPGVYEQYF	TGTGCCAGCAGTGACCCGGGGGTCTACGAGCAGTACTTC
-	-	TRBJ1-3	TRBV4-3	CASSRAGSGNTIYF	TGCGCCAGCAGCCGGGCGGGTTCTGGAAACACCATATATTTT
-	TRBD1	TRBJ1-2	TRBV6-1	CASSERQGYGYTF	TGTGCCAGCAGTGAGAGACAGGGGTATGGCTACACCTTC
-	TRBD2	TRBJ2-3	TRBV11-2	CASSLRASGGRADTQYF	TGTGCCAGCAGCCTAAGGGCTAGCGGGGGTCGGGCAGATACGCAGTATTTT
-	TRBD1	TRBJ1-6	TRBV4-1	CASSQEGTGGASSYNSPLHF	TGCGCCAGCAGCCAAGAGGGGACAGGGGGTGCAAGCTCCTATAATTCACCCCTCCACTTT
-	-	TRBJ2-7	TRBV29-1	CSVATPGREQYF	TGCAGCGTCGCCACCCCAGGGCGAGAGCAGTACTTC
-	TRBD1	TRBJ2-5	TRBV11-3	CASSLVGGQGLEAQYF	TGTGCCAGCAGCTTAGTGGGCGGACAGGGCCTTGAGGCCCAGTACTTC
-	-	TRBJ1-2	TRBV20-1	CSASPQILANYGYTF	TGCAGTGCTAGTCCCCAAATATTAGCTAACTATGGCTACACCTTC
once	TRBD2	TRBJ2-3	TRBV3-1/TRBV3-2	CASSHLGLAGGVTDTQYF	TGTGCCAGCAGCCACCTAGGACTAGCGGGGGGGGTAACAGATACGCAGTATTTT
-	-	TRBJ1-4	TRBV19	CASSRRPNEKLFF	TGTGCCAGTAGTCGCAGGCCTAATGAAAAACTGTTTTTT
-	-	TRBJ2-1	TRBV1	CISQGDRYNEQFF	TGCATCAGCCAGGGCGATAGGTACAATGAGCAGTTCTTC
-	TRBD2	TRBJ2-3	TRBV29-1	CSVELGLNTDTQYF	TGCAGCGTTGAATTGGGACTAAACACAGATACGCAGTATTTT
-	-	TRBJ1-2	TRBV5-4	CASSLEPGSGYTF	TGTGCCAGCAGCTTGGAGCCAGGGTCTGGCTACACCTTC
-	-	TRBJ1-5	TRBV5-1	CASSLWPGNNQPQHF	TGCGCCAGCAGCTTGTGGCCAGGGAACAATCAGCCCCAGCATTTT
-	-	TRBJ1-2	TRBV6-1	CASSEGQSRGYTF	TGTGCCAGCAGTGAAGGACAGAGTAGAGGCTACACCTTC
-	-	TRBJ1-1	TRBV19	CASSIRGNENTEAFF	TGTGCCAGTAGTATTAGGGGTAATGAGAACACTGAAGCTTTCTTT
-	TRBD1	TRBJ1-6	TRBV3-1/TRBV3-2	CASSQFHAVTGLSSPLHF	TGTGCCAGCAGCCAGTTCCACGCCGTGACAGGGCTAAGTTCACCCCTCCACTTT
-	TRBD2	TRBJ2-1	TRBV25-1	CASSPAGGAYNEQFF	TGTGCCAGCAGCCCAGCGGGGGGGGCCTACAATGAGCAGTTCTTC
-	-	TRBJ2-2	TRBV18	CASSGGTTGELFF	TGTGCCAGCTCGGGGGGTACCACCGGGGAGCTGTTTTTT
-	-	TRBJ1-1	TRBV6-5	CASSRISRGPEAFF	TGTGCCAGCAGTCGAATCTCCAGAGGTCCGGAAGCTTTCTTT
-	-	TRBJ1-3	TRBV9	CASSPSGGLGLSGNTIYF	TGTGCCAGCAGCCCCTCGGGGGGCCTAGGTCTCTCTGGAAACACCATATATTTT
few	TRBD1	TRBJ1-2	TRBV24-1	CATSETGEYGYTF	TGTGCCACCAGTGAGACAGGGGAATATGGCTACACCTTC
-	TRBD1	TRBJ1-1	TRBV18	CASSAGQSTEAFF	TGTGCCAGCTCAGCGGGACAGTCCACTGAAGCTTTCTTT